Below, one T cell receptor (beta chain) is given with its context. The data stem from a study of cytomegalovirus exposure and HLA in healthy donors. In germline, CDR1 is MNHEY, CDR2 SMNVEV (reference sequence). The CDR3 has 13 amino acids. Trimming took off 10 bases at V and 2 bases at J, with 12 bases between the two ends. 13 Jbeta primers and 60 Vbeta primers were used for the PCR. Sequencing used immunoSEQ multiplex PCR; TCRdb keeps in-frame clones, though not all of them. Of over 150,000 clones listed, about 76% are singletons. V is TRBV27 and J is TRBJ1-3; D uncertain. The clonotype was recovered from a young man in good health and CMV-seropositive. Sequenced material: PBMCs. The CDR3 sequence is CATSLLPGNTIYF. CDR3 bases: TGTGCCACCTCCTTACTACCTGGAAACACCATATATTTT.